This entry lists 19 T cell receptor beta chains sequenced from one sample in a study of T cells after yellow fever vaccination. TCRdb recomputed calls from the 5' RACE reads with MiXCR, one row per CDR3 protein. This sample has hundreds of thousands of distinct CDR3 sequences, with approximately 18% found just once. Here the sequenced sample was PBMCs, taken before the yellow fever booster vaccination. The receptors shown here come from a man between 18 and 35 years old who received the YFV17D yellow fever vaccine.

The chain's CDR3 is CASSLVPSYEQYV. CDR3 bases: TGTGCCAGCAGCTTAGTACCCTCTTACGAGCAGTACGTC. V usage is TRBV11-2 and J usage is TRBJ2-7; D is undetermined. Germline CDR1 reads SGHAT; CDR2 reads FQNNGV. The CDR3 has 13 amino acids. Trimming removed 1 base at V and 4 bases at J, with 8 bases between.

CDR3 DNA: TGCGCCAGCAGCCTAACAGGGGGCCGCCTTGGCTACACCTTC. This sequence encodes CASSLTGGRLGYTF. The chain couples TRBV4-1 to TRBJ1-2, with 9 positions matching TRBD1. V gave up 4 bases and J gave up 7 bases; unmatched junction bases: 7. There are 14 residues in the CDR3. Germline lookup yields CDR1 MGHRA and CDR2 YSYEKL.

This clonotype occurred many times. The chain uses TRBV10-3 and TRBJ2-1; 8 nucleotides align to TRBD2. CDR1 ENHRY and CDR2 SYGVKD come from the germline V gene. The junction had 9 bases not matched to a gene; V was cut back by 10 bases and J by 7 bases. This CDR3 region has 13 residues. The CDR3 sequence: CATKQASGNEQFF. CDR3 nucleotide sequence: TGTGCCACAAAGCAAGCTAGCGGGAATGAGCAGTTCTTC.

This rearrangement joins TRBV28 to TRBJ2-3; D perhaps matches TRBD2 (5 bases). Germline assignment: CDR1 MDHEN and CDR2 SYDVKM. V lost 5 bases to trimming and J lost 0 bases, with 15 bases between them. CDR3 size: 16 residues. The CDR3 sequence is CASSHRPWRSTDTQYF. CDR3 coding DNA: TGTGCCAGCAGTCATCGACCCTGGAGGAGCACAGATACGCAGTATTTT.

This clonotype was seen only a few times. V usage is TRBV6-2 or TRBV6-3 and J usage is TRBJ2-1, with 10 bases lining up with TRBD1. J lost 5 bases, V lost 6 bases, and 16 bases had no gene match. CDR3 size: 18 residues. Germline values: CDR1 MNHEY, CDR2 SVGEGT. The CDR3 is CASRSRDRGVPRNNEQFF. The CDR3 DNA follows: TGTGCCAGCAGATCCCGGGACAGGGGCGTCCCCCGGAACAATGAGCAGTTCTTC.

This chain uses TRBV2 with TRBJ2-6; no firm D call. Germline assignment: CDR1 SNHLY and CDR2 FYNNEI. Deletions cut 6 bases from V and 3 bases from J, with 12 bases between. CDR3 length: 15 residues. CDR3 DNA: TGTGCCAGCAGGGATCCAAGGGTTGGGGCCAACGTCCTGACTTTC. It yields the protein CASRDPRVGANVLTF. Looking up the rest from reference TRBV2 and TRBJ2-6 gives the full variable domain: EPEVTQTPSHQVTQMGQEVILRCVPISNHLYFYWYRQILGQKVEFLVSFYNNEISEKSEIFDDQFSVERPDGSNFTLKIRSTKLEDSAMYFCASRDPRVGANVLTFGAGSRLTVL.

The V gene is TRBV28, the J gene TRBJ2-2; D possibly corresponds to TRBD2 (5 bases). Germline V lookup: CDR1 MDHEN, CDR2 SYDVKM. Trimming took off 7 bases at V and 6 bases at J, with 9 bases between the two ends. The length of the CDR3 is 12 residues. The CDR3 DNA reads TGTGCCAGCAATGAGGAGGCCGGGGAGCTGTTTTTT. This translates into CASNEEAGELFF.

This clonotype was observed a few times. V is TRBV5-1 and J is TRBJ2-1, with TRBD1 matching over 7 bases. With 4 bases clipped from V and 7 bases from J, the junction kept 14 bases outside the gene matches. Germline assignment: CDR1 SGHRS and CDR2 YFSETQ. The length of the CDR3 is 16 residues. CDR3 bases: TGCGCCAGCAGCCTAGTTTGGGGGACAGACTTAAATGAGCAGTTCTTC. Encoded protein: CASSLVWGTDLNEQFF.

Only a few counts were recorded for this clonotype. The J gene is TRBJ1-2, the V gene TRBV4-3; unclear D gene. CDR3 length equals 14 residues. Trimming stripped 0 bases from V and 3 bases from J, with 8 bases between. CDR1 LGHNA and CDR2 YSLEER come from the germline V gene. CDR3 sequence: CASSQDARYYGYTF. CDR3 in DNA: TGCGCCAGCAGCCAAGATGCCAGATACTATGGCTACACCTTC.

CDR3 in DNA: TGTGCCAGCAGCGCCCAAACAGGGCCCCAAGAGACCCAGTACTTC. Translated: CASSAQTGPQETQYF. This chain connects TRBV9 to TRBJ2-5; D perhaps matches TRBD1 (6 bases). The V end lost 3 bases, the J end lost 1 base, and 13 bases lay between the germline ends. CDR3 length equals 15 residues. Looked up from germline, CDR1 is SGDLS and CDR2 is YYNGEE.

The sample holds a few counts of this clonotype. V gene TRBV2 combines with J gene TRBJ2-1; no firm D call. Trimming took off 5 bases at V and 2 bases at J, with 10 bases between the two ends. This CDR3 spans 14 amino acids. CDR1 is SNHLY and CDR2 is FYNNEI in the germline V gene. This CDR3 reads CASSREGPYNEQFF. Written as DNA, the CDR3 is TGTGCCAGCAGTAGAGAAGGTCCCTACAATGAGCAGTTCTTC. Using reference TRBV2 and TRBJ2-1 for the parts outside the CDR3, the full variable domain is EPEVTQTPSHQVTQMGQEVILRCVPISNHLYFYWYRQILGQKVEFLVSFYNNEISEKSEIFDDQFSVERPDGSNFTLKIRSTKLEDSAMYFCASSREGPYNEQFFGPGTRLTVL.

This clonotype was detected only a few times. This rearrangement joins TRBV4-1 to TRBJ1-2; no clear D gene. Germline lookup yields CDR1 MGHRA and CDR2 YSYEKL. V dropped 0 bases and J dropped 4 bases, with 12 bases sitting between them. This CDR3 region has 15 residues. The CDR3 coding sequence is TGCGCCAGCAGCCAAGATCAGAGTTATAGCTATGGCTACACCTTC. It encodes CASSQDQSYSYGYTF.

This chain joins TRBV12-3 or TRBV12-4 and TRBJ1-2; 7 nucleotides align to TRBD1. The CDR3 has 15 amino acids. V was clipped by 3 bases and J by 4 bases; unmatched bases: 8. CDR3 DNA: TGTGCCAGCAGTTTTGGCAGGGGGTTGGGCTATGGCTACACCTTC. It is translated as CASSFGRGLGYGYTF.

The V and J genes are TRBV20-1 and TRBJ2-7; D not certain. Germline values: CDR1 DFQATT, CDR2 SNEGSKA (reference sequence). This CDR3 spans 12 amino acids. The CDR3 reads CRWDVSSYEQYF. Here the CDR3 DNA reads TGCCGCTGGGATGTGAGCTCCTACGAGCAGTACTTC.

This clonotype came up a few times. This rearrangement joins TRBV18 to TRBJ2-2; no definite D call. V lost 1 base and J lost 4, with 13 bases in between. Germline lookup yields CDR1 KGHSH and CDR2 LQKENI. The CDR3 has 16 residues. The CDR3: CASSPLQTDFTGELFF. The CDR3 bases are TGTGCCAGCTCACCACTCCAGACGGATTTCACCGGGGAGCTGTTTTTT.

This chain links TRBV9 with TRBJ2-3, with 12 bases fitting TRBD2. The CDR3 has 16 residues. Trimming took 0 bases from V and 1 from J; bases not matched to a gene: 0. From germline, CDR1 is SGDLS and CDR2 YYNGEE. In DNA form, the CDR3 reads TGTGCCAGCAGCGTAGGACTAGCGGGGGGCACAGATACGCAGTATTTT. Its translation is CASSVGLAGGTDTQYF. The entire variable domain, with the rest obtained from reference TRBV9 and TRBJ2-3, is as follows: DSGVTQTPKHLITATGQRVTLRCSPRSGDLSVYWYQQSLDQGLQFLIQYYNGEERAKGNILERFSAQQFPDLHSELNLSSLELGDSALYFCASSVGLAGGTDTQYFGPGTRLTVL.

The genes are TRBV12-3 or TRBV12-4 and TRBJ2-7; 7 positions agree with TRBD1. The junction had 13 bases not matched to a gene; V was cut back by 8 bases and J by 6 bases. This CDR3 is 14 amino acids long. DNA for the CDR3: TGTGCCAGCCTTAATTCCGGGACAGAAGGCGAGCAGTACTTC. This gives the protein CASLNSGTEGEQYF.

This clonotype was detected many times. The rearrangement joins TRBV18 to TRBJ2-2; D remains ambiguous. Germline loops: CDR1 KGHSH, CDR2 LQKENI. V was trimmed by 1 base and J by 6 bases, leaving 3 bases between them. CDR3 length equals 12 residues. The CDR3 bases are TGTGCCAGCTCACCACTTGCCGGGGAGCTGTTTTTT. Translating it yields CASSPLAGELFF.

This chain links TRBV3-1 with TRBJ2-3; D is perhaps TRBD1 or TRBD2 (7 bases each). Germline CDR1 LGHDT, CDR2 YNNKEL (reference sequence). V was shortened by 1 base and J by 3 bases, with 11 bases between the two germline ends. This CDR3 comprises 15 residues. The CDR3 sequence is CASSQVQGGTDTQYF. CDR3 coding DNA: TGTGCCAGCAGCCAAGTCCAGGGGGGGACAGATACGCAGTATTTT.